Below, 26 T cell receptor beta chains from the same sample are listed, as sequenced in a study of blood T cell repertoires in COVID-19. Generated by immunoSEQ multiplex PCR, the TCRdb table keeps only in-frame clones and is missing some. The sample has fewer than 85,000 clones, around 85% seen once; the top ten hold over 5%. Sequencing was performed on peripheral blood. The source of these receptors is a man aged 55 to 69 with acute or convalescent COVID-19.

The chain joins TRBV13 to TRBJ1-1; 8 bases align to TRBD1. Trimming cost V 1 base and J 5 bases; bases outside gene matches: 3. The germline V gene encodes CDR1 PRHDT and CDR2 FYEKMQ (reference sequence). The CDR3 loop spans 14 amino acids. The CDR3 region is CASSLAGGGTEAFF. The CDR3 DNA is TGTGCCAGCAGCTTAGCAGGGGGCGGTACTGAAGCTTTCTTT.

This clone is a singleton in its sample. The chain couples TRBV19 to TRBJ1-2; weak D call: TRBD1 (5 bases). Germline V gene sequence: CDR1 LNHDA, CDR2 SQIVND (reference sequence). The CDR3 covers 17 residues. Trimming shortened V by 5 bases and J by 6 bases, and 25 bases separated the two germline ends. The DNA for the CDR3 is TGTGCCAGTAGTTTGTTAGTCGGTGGGGGGGTCCGCGATGGCTACACCTTC. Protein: CASSLLVGGGVRDGYTF.

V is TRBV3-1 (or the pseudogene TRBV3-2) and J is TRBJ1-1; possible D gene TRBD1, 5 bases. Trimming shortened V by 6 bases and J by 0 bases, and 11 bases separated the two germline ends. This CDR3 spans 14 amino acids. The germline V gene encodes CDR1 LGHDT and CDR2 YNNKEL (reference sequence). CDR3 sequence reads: CASRTTGMNTEAFF. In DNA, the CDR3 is TGTGCCAGCAGAACTACAGGTATGAACACTGAAGCTTTCTTT.

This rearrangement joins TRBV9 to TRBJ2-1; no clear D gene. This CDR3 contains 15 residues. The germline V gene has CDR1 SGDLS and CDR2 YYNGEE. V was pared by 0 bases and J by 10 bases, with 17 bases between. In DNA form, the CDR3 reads TGTGCCAGCAGCGTAGCTCCAACAGACGGAAAAGAGCAGTTCTTC. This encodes CASSVAPTDGKEQFF. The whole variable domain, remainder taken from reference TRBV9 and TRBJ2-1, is DSGVTQTPKHLITATGQRVTLRCSPRSGDLSVYWYQQSLDQGLQFLIQYYNGEERAKGNILERFSAQQFPDLHSELNLSSLELGDSALYFCASSVAPTDGKEQFFGPGTRLTVL.

CDR3 amino acids: CASSPTDHVDTEAFF. The CDR3 DNA follows: TGTGCCAGTAGTCCGACAGACCACGTCGACACTGAAGCTTTCTTT. The gene calls are TRBV19 and TRBJ1-1; D is possibly TRBD1 (5 bases). The CDR3 length is 15 residues. V dropped 5 bases and J dropped 3 bases, with 16 bases sitting between them. The germline V gene has CDR1 LNHDA and CDR2 SQIVND (reference sequence).

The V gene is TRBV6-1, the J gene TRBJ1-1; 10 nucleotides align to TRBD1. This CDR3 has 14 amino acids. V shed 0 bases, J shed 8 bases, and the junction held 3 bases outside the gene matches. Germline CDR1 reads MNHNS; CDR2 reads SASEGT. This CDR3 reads CASSEAGGQGEAFF. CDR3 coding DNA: TGTGCCAGCAGTGAAGCTGGGGGACAGGGGGAAGCTTTCTTT.

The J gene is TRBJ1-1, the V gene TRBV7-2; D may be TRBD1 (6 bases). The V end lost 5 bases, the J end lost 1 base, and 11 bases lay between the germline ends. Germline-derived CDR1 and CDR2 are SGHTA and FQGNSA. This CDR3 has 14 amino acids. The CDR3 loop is CASSPDRQNTEAFF. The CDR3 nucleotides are TGTGCCAGCAGCCCGGACAGACAGAACACTGAAGCTTTCTTT.

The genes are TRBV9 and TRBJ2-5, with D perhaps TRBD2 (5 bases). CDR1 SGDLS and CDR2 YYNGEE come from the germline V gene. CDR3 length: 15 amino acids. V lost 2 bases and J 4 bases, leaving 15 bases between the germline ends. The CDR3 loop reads CASSVEVAAGETQYF. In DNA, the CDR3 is TGTGCCAGCAGCGTGGAAGTGGCGGCGGGAGAGACCCAGTACTTC.

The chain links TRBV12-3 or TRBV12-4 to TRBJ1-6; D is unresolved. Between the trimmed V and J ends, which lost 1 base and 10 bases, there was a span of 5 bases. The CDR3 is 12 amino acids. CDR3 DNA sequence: TGTGCCAGCAGTTTAGGTAGCTCACCCCTCCACTTT. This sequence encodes CASSLGSSPLHF.

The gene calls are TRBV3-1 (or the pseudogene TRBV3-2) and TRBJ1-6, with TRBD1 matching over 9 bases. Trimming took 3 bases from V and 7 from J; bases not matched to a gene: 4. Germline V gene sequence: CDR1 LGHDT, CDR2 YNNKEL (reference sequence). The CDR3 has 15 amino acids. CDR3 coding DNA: TGTGCCAGCAGCCATGGACAGGGGCCCAATTCACCCCTCCACTTT. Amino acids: CASSHGQGPNSPLHF.

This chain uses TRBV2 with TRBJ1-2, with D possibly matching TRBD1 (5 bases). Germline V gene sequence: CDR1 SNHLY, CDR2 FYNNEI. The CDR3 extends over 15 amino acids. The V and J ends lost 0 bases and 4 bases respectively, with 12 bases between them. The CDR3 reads CASSEAGDRSYGYTF. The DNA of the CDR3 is TGTGCCAGCAGTGAAGCAGGGGATCGCTCCTATGGCTACACCTTC. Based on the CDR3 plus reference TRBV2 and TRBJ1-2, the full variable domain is EPEVTQTPSHQVTQMGQEVILRCVPISNHLYFYWYRQILGQKVEFLVSFYNNEISEKSEIFDDQFSVERPDGSNFTLKIRSTKLEDSAMYFCASSEAGDRSYGYTFGSGTRLTVV.

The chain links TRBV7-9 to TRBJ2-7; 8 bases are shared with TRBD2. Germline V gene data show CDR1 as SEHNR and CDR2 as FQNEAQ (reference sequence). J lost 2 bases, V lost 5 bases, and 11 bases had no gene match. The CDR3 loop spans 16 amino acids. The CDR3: CASSDTGLDPTYEQYF. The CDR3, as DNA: TGTGCCAGCAGCGACACGGGACTAGATCCCACCTACGAGCAGTACTTC.

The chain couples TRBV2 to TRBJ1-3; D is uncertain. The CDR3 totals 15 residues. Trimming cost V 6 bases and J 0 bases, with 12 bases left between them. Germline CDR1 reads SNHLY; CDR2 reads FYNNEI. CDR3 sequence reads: CASSKDGISGNTIYF. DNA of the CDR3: TGTGCCAGCAGCAAGGACGGGATCTCTGGAAACACCATATATTTT.

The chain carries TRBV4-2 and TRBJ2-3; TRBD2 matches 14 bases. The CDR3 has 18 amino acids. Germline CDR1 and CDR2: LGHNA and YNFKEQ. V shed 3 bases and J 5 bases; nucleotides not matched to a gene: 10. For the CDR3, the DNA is TGTGCCAGCAGCCAGACTAGCGGGGGGGCCGGGAAGAAAGATACGCAGTATTTT. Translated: CASSQTSGGAGKKDTQYF.

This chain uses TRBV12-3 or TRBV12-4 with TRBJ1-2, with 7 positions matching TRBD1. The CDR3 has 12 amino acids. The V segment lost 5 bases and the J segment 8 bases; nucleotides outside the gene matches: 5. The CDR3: CASSPTGVGYTF. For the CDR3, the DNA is TGTGCCAGCAGTCCCACAGGGGTCGGCTACACCTTC.

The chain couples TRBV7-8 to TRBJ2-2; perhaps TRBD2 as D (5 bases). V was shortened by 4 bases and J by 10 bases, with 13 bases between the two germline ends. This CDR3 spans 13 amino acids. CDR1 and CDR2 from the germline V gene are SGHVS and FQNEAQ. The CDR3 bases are TGTGCCAGCAGCTGGGTAGCGTCGGTGGAGCTGTTTTTT. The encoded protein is CASSWVASVELFF.

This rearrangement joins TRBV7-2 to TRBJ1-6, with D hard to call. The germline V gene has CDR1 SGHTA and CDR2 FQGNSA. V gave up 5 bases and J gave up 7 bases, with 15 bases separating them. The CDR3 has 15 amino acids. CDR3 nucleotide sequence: TGTGCCAGCAGCCCGCGGTTGGGAGGGAATTCACCCCTCCACTTT. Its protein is CASSPRLGGNSPLHF.

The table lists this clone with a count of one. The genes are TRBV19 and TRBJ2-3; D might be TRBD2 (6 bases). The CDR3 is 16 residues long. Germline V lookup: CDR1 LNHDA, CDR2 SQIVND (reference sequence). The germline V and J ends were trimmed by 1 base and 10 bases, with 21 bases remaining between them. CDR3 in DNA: TGTGCCAGTAGTATAGGAGGGGCCCCGGGGGAGGTTGCGCAGTATTTT. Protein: CASSIGGAPGEVAQYF.

The CDR3: CASSLEGGGGSPLHF. The CDR3 region has the DNA TGCGCCAGCAGCTTAGAGGGCGGGGGGGGTTCACCCCTCCACTTT. The rearrangement joins TRBV5-1 to TRBJ1-6, with D tentatively TRBD1 (5 bases). The V and J ends lost 2 bases and 9 bases respectively, with 15 bases between them. CDR1 and CDR2 (germline): SGHRS, YFSETQ. This CDR3 spans 15 amino acids.

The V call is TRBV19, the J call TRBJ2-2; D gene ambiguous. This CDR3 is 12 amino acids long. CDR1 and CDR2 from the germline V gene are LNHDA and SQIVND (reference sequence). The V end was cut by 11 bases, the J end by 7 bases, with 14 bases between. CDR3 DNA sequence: TGTGCCCATACCCATGGAGACGGGGAGCTGTTTTTT. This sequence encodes CAHTHGDGELFF.

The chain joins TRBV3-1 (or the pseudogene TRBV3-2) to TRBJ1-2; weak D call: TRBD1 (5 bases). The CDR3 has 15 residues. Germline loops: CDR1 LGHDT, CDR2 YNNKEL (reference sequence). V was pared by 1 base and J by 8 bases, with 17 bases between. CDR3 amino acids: CASSQGIAGGFGYTF. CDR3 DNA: TGTGCCAGCAGCCAAGGCATAGCGGGGGGTTTCGGCTACACCTTC.

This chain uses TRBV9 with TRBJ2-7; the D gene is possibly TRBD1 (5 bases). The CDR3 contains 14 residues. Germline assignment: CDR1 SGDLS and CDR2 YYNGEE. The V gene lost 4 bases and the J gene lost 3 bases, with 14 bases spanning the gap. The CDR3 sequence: CASSFSDGHYEQYF. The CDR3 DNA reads TGTGCCAGCAGCTTTTCGGACGGACACTACGAGCAGTACTTC.

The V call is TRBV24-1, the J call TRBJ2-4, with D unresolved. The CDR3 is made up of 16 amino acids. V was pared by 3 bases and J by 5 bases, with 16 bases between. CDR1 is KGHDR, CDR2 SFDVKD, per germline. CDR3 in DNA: TGTGCCACCAGTGATCCGTCAGAGGCTTCCGAAAACATTCAGTACTTC. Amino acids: CATSDPSEASENIQYF.

The CDR3 sequence: CSVDPGTGDHEQYF. DNA of the CDR3: TGCAGCGTTGACCCCGGGACAGGGGACCACGAGCAGTACTTC. The V call is TRBV29-1, the J call TRBJ2-7; 10 bases match TRBD1. The CDR3 spans 14 residues. The trim removed 3 bases at V and 5 bases at J, leaving 7 bases unmatched. The V gene's germline CDR1 is SQVTM and CDR2 ANQGSEA.

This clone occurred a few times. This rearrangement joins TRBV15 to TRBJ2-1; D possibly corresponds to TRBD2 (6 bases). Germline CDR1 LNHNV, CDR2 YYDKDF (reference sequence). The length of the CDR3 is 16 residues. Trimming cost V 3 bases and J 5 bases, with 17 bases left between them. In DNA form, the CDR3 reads TGTGCCACCAGCAGTAGTTTGAAGCGGGCGGACAATGAGCAGTTCTTC. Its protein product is CATSSSLKRADNEQFF.

The CDR3 here is CASRSGDTDTQYF. The CDR3 DNA reads TGCGCCAGCAGAAGCGGGGACACAGATACGCAGTATTTT. The gene calls are TRBV5-1 and TRBJ2-3, with 7 bases lining up with TRBD2. CDR1 is SGHRS and CDR2 is YFSETQ in the germline V gene. With V trimmed by 5 bases and J by 2 bases, 2 bases remained unmatched. The CDR3 totals 13 residues.